This T cell receptor beta chain appears in the sequencing data of a study of neoadjuvant nivolumab and ipilimumab in lung cancer. With regard to this clone: As yet, its antigen is unknown.

Germline V gives CDR1 KGHSH, CDR2 LQKENI. The length of the CDR3 is 19 residues. V was clipped by 3 bases and J by 3 bases; unmatched bases: 17. Some clones are missing from TCRdb's copy, which holds only in-frame ones; the method was immunoSEQ multiplex PCR. The data show thousands of clones, roughly four fifths seen once. Findings and caveats of the study: Only two of four nivolumab-treated tumors gained richness and clonality by surgery. TCR richness and clonality were higher in tumors than adjacent uninvolved lung. A small number of samples were TCR sequenced.

Sequencing was performed on tumor tissue, taken after neoadjuvant nivolumab, alone or with ipilimumab, at or shortly before surgery. The TCR comes from an adult with non-small cell lung cancer. The V gene is TRBV18, the J gene TRBJ1-2; 9 bases are shared with TRBD1. The CDR3 DNA follows: TGTGCCAGCTCACCGACGAGAGGGACAGGGTATTGGGATCACTATGGCTACACCTTC. It codes for CASSPTRGTGYWDHYGYTF.